The 7 T cell receptor beta chains listed next were all sequenced from one sample in a study of human T cells and chemical hapten exposure. TCRdb passed the RACE reads through MiXCR, listing each CDR3 protein once. The sample records about 50,000 distinct CDR3 sequences, about 9.9% being singletons. The time point denotes: patch test 2, 6 weeks after DPC sensitization. Treatment reported: therapeutic diphenylcyclopropenone sensitization with weekly scalp DPC. The starting material was whole blood, obtained in connection with sensitization to the hapten diphenylcyclopropenone (DPC). All receptors derive from a woman in her 50s with alopecia areata. Some clones in this sample may be carry-over from other donors' samples.

The table lists this clonotype with many counts. The genes are TRBV6-1 and TRBJ2-7, with 10 bases that match TRBD1. Germline CDR1 and CDR2: MNHNS and SASEGT. The CDR3 is made up of 15 amino acids. V lost 2 bases to trimming and J lost 6 bases; unmatched junction nucleotides: 7. The CDR3 sequence is CASSEQGTGAPEQYF. In DNA form, the CDR3 reads TGTGCCAGCAGTGAACAGGGGACAGGGGCCCCCGAGCAGTACTTC.

V usage is TRBV28 and J usage is TRBJ1-6, with D unresolved. Germline CDR1 MDHEN, CDR2 SYDVKM. V lost 6 bases to trimming and J lost 4 bases, with 16 bases between them. The CDR3 is 16 residues long. For the CDR3, the DNA is TGTGCCAGCAGAACAAACAGCGTGTTTTATAATTCACCCCTCCACTTT. It specifies CASRTNSVFYNSPLHF.

This clonotype has at least ten counts. This chain connects TRBV6-5 to TRBJ1-3; D is unclear. The germline gives CDR1 MNHEY, CDR2 SVGAGI. V was pared by 4 bases and J by 4 bases, with 11 bases between. The CDR3 covers 14 residues. CDR3 residues: CASSSILGGNTIYF. CDR3 sequence (DNA): TGTGCCAGCAGTTCAATTCTAGGAGGAAACACCATATATTTT.

This clonotype has ten or more counts. This sequence joins TRBV29-1 and TRBJ2-3; no definite D call. The V end lost 4 bases, the J end lost 1 base, and 9 bases lay between the germline ends. There are 13 residues in the CDR3. Germline values: CDR1 SQVTM, CDR2 ANQGSEA. The CDR3 DNA sequence: TGCAGCGTTGTGAAGGGCCGCACAGATACGCAGTATTTT. It translates to CSVVKGRTDTQYF.

This clonotype was picked up a small number of times. This chain connects TRBV5-1 to TRBJ1-2, with TRBD1 identical over 8 bases. The V and J ends lost 0 bases and 4 bases, in that order; junction bases with no gene match: 11. This CDR3 is 17 amino acids long. Germline CDR1 and CDR2: SGHRS and YFSETQ. The CDR3 spells CASSLGRQGSIGYGYTF. CDR3 in DNA: TGCGCCAGCAGCTTGGGGAGACAGGGGAGTATCGGCTATGGCTACACCTTC.

This clonotype showed up many times. CDR3 coding DNA: TGTGCCAGCAGGAAGTTTAGTGTGGGACGGATATACGAGCAGTACTTC. Protein sequence: CASRKFSVGRIYEQYF. The rearrangement joins TRBV27 to TRBJ2-7; either TRBD1 or TRBD2 may supply D (5 bases each). Germline values: CDR1 MNHEY, CDR2 SMNVEV (reference sequence). V was trimmed by 6 bases and J by 4 bases, leaving 22 bases between them. The CDR3 contains 16 residues.

The chain couples TRBV12-3 or TRBV12-4 to TRBJ2-5; 9 positions agree with TRBD1. The CDR3 is 14 amino acids. V dropped 5 bases and J dropped 5; count of bases not matched to a gene: 6. The CDR3 DNA follows: TGTGCCAGCAGTCATGACAGGGGGTGGGAGACCCAGTACTTC. Its protein is CASSHDRGWETQYF.